A selection of T cell receptor beta chains follows, all from one sample in a study of blood T cell repertoires in COVID-19. Profiled with immunoSEQ multiplex PCR; TCRdb holds only in-frame clones, not every one. The sample has 200,000 to 250,000 clones; approximately 90% are singletons. What was sequenced was peripheral blood. Source of these receptors: a man aged 30-40 years with acute or convalescent COVID-19. Both conserved end residues are part of each CDR3. The order of the fields is D gene, clone size, V gene, J gene, CDR3 protein, CDR3 DNA. A D gene is named only where the DNA matches it firmly. Size values are once, few and many counts, or a class for expanded clones, and some rows have none.

D gene: -; clone size: -; V gene: TRBV14; J gene: TRBJ2-7; CDR3 protein: CASASGKEILGQYF; CDR3 DNA: TGTGCCAGCGCAAGCGGTAAAGAAATCCTTGGGCAGTACTTC
D gene: -; clone size: -; V gene: TRBV6-1; J gene: TRBJ2-1; CDR3 protein: CASSEVAETPIGEQFF; CDR3 DNA: TGTGCCAGCAGTGAAGTCGCGGAAACCCCGATCGGTGAGCAGTTCTTC
D gene: TRBD1; clone size: -; V gene: TRBV6-5; J gene: TRBJ1-4; CDR3 protein: CASSYDRGRGEKLFF; CDR3 DNA: TGTGCCAGCAGTTATGACAGGGGACGGGGGGAAAAACTGTTTTTT
D gene: TRBD1; clone size: -; V gene: TRBV7-3; J gene: TRBJ2-3; CDR3 protein: CASSEEWTGGPRDTQYF; CDR3 DNA: TGTGCCAGCAGCGAGGAGTGGACAGGGGGTCCAAGAGATACGCAGTATTTT
D gene: TRBD2; clone size: -; V gene: TRBV9; J gene: TRBJ2-1; CDR3 protein: CASSGGWGTSGSNEQFF; CDR3 DNA: TGTGCCAGCAGCGGCGGGTGGGGGACTAGCGGTAGCAATGAGCAGTTCTTC
D gene: -; clone size: once; V gene: TRBV20-1; J gene: TRBJ2-1; CDR3 protein: CSERFPERFF; CDR3 DNA: TGCAGTGAGAGGTTCCCTGAGCGGTTCTTC
D gene: -; clone size: few; V gene: TRBV6-5; J gene: TRBJ2-7; CDR3 protein: CASSYSRETGWQYF; CDR3 DNA: TGTGCCAGCAGTTACTCTCGGGAAACCGGGTGGCAGTACTTC
D gene: -; clone size: -; V gene: TRBV28; J gene: TRBJ2-4; CDR3 protein: CASSLGYFGLNIQYF; CDR3 DNA: TGTGCCAGCAGTTTGGGATACTTCGGACTAAACATTCAGTACTTC
D gene: -; clone size: -; V gene: TRBV9; J gene: TRBJ1-1; CDR3 protein: CASSLYEITEAFF; CDR3 DNA: TGTGCCAGCAGTCTATATGAGATCACTGAAGCTTTCTTT
D gene: -; clone size: -; V gene: TRBV19; J gene: TRBJ2-2; CDR3 protein: CASSIEGAGELFF; CDR3 DNA: TGTGCCAGTAGTATCGAGGGCGCCGGGGAGCTGTTTTTT
D gene: TRBD1; clone size: -; V gene: TRBV7-3; J gene: TRBJ2-2; CDR3 protein: CASSLNPRTGRNTGELFF; CDR3 DNA: TGTGCCAGCAGCTTAAACCCTAGGACAGGGCGAAACACCGGGGAGCTGTTTTTT
D gene: -; clone size: -; V gene: TRBV29-1; J gene: TRBJ1-2; CDR3 protein: CSVAFGSNYGYTF; CDR3 DNA: TGCAGCGTTGCATTTGGGAGTAACTATGGCTACACCTTC
D gene: -; clone size: -; V gene: TRBV2; J gene: TRBJ1-1; CDR3 protein: CASIRQPGDEAFF; CDR3 DNA: TGTGCCAGCATCAGACAACCGGGGGATGAAGCTTTCTTT
D gene: -; clone size: -; V gene: TRBV7-3; J gene: TRBJ2-3; CDR3 protein: CASSPYSSTDTQYF; CDR3 DNA: TGTGCCAGCAGCCCCTACTCAAGCACAGATACGCAGTATTTT
D gene: TRBD1; clone size: -; V gene: TRBV10-3; J gene: TRBJ2-7; CDR3 protein: CAISHTGTGAYEQYF; CDR3 DNA: TGTGCCATCAGCCACACCGGGACAGGGGCCTACGAGCAGTACTTC
D gene: TRBD1; clone size: -; V gene: TRBV28; J gene: TRBJ1-1; CDR3 protein: CASSVPGQGSQTEAFF; CDR3 DNA: TGTGCCAGCAGTGTTCCGGGACAGGGGAGCCAGACTGAAGCTTTCTTT
D gene: -; clone size: -; V gene: TRBV12-3/TRBV12-4; J gene: TRBJ2-5; CDR3 protein: CASSPTGSETQYF; CDR3 DNA: TGTGCCAGCAGCCCTACAGGTTCGGAGACCCAGTACTTC
D gene: TRBD1; clone size: -; V gene: TRBV7-9; J gene: TRBJ2-2; CDR3 protein: CASSPKNRGLNTGELFF; CDR3 DNA: TGTGCCAGCAGCCCCAAAAACAGGGGGCTGAACACCGGGGAGCTGTTTTTT
D gene: -; clone size: -; V gene: TRBV5-4; J gene: TRBJ2-6; CDR3 protein: CASRPSTGGANVLTF; CDR3 DNA: TGTGCCAGCAGACCTTCTACGGGTGGGGCCAACGTCCTGACTTTC
D gene: -; clone size: -; V gene: TRBV19; J gene: TRBJ1-1; CDR3 protein: CASSIRSKGDLEAFF; CDR3 DNA: TGTGCCAGTAGTATTAGGTCCAAAGGGGATCTTGAAGCTTTCTTT